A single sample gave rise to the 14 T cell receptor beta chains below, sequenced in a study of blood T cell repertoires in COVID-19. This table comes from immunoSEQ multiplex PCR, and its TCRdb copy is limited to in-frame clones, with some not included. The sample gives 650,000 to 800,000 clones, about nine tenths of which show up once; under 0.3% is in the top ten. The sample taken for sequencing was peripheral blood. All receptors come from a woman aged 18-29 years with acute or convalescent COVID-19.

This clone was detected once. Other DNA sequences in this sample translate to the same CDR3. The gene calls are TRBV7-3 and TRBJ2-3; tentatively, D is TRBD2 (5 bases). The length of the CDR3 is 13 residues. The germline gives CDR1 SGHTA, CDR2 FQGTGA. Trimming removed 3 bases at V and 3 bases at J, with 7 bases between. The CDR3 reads CASSFTGTDTQYF. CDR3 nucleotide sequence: TGTGCCAGCAGCTTTACGGGGACAGATACGCAGTATTTT.

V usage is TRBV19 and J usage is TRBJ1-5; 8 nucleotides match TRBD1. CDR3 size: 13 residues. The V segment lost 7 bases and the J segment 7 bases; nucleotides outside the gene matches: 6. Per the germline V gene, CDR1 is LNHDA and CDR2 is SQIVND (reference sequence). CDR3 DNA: TGTGCCAGTAAGACAGGGGCGGAACAGCCCCAGCATTTT. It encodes CASKTGAEQPQHF.

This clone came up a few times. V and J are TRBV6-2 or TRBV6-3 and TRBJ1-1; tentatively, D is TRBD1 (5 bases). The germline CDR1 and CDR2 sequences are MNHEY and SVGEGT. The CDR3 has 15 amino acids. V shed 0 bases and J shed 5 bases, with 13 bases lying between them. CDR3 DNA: TGTGCCAGCAGTTACTCGATCGGGGAGGGGACTGAAGCTTTCTTT. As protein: CASSYSIGEGTEAFF.

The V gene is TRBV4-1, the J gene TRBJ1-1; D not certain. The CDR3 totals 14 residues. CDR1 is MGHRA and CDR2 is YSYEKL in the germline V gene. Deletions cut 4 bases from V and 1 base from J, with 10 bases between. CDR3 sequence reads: CASSRFTENTEAFF. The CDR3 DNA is TGCGCCAGCAGCCGTTTCACAGAGAACACTGAAGCTTTCTTT.

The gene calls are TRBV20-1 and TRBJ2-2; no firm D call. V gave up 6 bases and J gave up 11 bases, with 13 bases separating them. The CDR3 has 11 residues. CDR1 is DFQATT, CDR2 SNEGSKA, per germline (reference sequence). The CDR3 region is CSAPAYSELFF. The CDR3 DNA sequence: TGCAGTGCCCCCGCCTACTCTGAGCTGTTTTTT.

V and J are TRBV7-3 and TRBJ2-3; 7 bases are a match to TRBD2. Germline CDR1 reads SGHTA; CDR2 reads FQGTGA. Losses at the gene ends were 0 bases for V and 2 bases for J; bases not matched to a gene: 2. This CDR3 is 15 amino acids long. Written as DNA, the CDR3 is TGTGCCAGCAGCTTAACCGGGGGGACCACAGATACGCAGTATTTT. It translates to CASSLTGGTTDTQYF.

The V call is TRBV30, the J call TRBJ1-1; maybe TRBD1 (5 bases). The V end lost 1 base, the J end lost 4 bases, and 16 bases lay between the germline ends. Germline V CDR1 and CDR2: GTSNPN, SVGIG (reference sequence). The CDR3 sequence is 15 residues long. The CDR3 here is CAWSAVGLLGTEAFF. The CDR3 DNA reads TGTGCCTGGAGTGCGGTGGGGCTTCTCGGCACTGAAGCTTTCTTT.

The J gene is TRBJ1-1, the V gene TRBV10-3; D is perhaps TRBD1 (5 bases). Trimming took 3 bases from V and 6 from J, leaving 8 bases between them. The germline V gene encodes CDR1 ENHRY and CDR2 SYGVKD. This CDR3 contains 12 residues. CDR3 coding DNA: TGTGCCATCAGTGATTCCAGGGCTGAAGCTTTCTTT. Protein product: CAISDSRAEAFF.

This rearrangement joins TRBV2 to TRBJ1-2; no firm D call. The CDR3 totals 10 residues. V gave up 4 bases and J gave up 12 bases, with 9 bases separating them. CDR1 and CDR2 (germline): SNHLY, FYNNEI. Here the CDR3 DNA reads TGTGCCAGCAGTGGTCAGTTCGACACCTTC. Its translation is CASSGQFDTF.

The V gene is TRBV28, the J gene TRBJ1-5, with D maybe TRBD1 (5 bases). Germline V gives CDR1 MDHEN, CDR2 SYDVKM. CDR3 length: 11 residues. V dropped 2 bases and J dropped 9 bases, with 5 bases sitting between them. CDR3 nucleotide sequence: TGTGCCAGCAGTTTAAGGGGGCCCCAGCATTTT. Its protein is CASSLRGPQHF.

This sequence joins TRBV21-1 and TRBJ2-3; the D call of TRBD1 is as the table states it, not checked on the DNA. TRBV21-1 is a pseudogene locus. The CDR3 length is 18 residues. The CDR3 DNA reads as TGTGCCAGCAGCAAAGTAACCGGGACAGGGGACGGGGCAGATACGCAGTATTTT. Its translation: CASSKVTGTGDGADTQYF.

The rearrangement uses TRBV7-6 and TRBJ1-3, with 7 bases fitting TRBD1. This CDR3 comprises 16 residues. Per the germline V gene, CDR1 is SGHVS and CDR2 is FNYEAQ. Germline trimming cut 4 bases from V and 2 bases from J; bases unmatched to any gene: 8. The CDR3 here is CASSSVTTGTGNTIYF. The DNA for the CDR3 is TGTGCCAGCAGCTCGGTAACGACAGGGACTGGAAACACCATATATTTT.

CDR3 DNA sequence: TGTGCCTGGAGTACGGGTACTAAAAACATTCAGTACTTC. This translates into CAWSTGTKNIQYF. This rearrangement joins TRBV30 to TRBJ2-4; no reliable D call. The CDR3 is 13 amino acids. Germline values: CDR1 GTSNPN, CDR2 SVGIG (reference sequence). Trimming shortened V by 2 bases and J by 4 bases, and 9 bases separated the two germline ends.

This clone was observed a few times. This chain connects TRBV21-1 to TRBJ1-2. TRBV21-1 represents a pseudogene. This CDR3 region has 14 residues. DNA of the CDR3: TGTGCCAGCAGCATGGGGAGGATTAACTATGGCTACACCTTC. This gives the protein CASSMGRINYGYTF.